The present entry profiles one TCR beta chain with its context. Its antigen remains unidentified. The sample originates from a study of siplizumab effects on memory and regulatory T cells. Assaying covered 75,000 to 100,000 TCR templates per sample. Measured with immunoSEQ multiplex PCR; TCRdb has only the in-frame clones, and not every one. The sample has around 72,000 clones, about 90% seen once; the top ten hold approximately 30%. Overall study results and limits: Roughly 75-97% of proliferating CD4+ or CD8+ clones lacked an assignable naive or memory phenotype. Both greater diversity than memory cells and a major contribution to the alloresponse seemed to characterize naive T cells. Alloreactive sequences from unstimulated CD4+ memory cells fell significantly with siplizumab.

V dropped 5 bases and J dropped 8 bases, with 16 bases sitting between them. The length of the CDR3 is 14 residues. Germline CDR1 GTSNPN, CDR2 SVGIG (reference sequence). This TCR derives from a human donor in good health. The V gene is TRBV30, the J gene TRBJ1-6, with D tentatively TRBD1 (5 bases). The sequenced sample consisted of CD8+ T cells sorted from blood. The CDR3 protein is CAWESGTADSPLHF. DNA of the CDR3: TGTGCCTGGGAATCGGGGACTGCGGATTCACCCCTCCACTTT.